A single sample gave rise to the 17 T cell receptor beta chains below, sequenced in a study of T cell responses to AZD1222 COVID-19 vaccine. Generated by immunoSEQ multiplex PCR, the TCRdb table keeps only in-frame clones and is missing some. The repertoire holds around 160,000 clones, with about 92% as singletons. The sequencing here drew on peripheral blood, taken on day 0 of AZD1222 vaccination. The receptors were gathered from an adult in good health.

This chain links TRBV2 with TRBJ2-5; 14 nucleotides line up with TRBD2. Germline V lookup: CDR1 SNHLY, CDR2 FYNNEI. The CDR3 has 18 residues. Unmatched junction bases numbered 13, after V lost 5 bases and J lost 5 bases. For the CDR3, the DNA is TGTGCCAGCAGTCATATGACTAGCGGGAGGGCCTGGGACGAGACCCAGTACTTC. It is translated as CASSHMTSGRAWDETQYF.

CDR3 amino acids: CASSQGGGRIVGNQPQHF. CDR3 coding DNA: TGCGCCAGCAGTCAAGGAGGGGGCCGAATAGTTGGCAATCAGCCCCAGCATTTT. The genes are TRBV23-1 and TRBJ1-5; TRBD1 matches 7 bases. TRBV23-1 is given ORF status, its function remaining uncertain. The V segment lost 2 bases and the J segment 2 bases; nucleotides outside the gene matches: 12. The CDR3 is made up of 18 amino acids.

The J gene is TRBJ1-2, the V gene TRBV7-6; D not resolved. Trimming took 5 bases from V and 4 from J, leaving 23 bases between them. The CDR3 is 17 amino acids. Looked up from germline, CDR1 is SGHVS and CDR2 is FNYEAQ. The CDR3 nucleotides read TGTGCCAGCAGCCCCCCAGTGATTGGAAGGCGGAGCTATGGCTACACCTTC. Its translation: CASSPPVIGRRSYGYTF.

The rearrangement links TRBV7-3 to TRBJ1-1, with TRBD1 identical over 8 bases. Germline V gene lookup returns CDR1 SGHTA and CDR2 FQGTGA. The J segment lost 1 base and the V segment lost 6 bases, leaving 1 base of the junction unmatched. The length of the CDR3 is 13 residues. CDR3 loop: CASSTGGNTEAFF. The CDR3 DNA is TGTGCCAGCAGTACAGGGGGGAACACTGAAGCTTTCTTT.

The chain couples TRBV4-1 to TRBJ2-3; D could derive from TRBD1 or TRBD2 (5 bases each). CDR1 and CDR2 from the germline V gene are MGHRA and YSYEKL. The CDR3 length is 13 residues. Trimming pared 6 bases from V and 6 bases from J, leaving 13 bases between. As DNA, the CDR3 is TGCGCCAGCAGTGGGACCCTCGGGGATACGCAGTATTTT. Its protein is CASSGTLGDTQYF.

This clone showed up just a few times. The V gene is TRBV18, the J gene TRBJ2-3; D possibly corresponds to TRBD2 (6 bases). The germline V gene encodes CDR1 KGHSH and CDR2 LQKENI. The CDR3 runs 16 residues. The V end lost 6 bases, the J end lost 2 bases, and 18 bases lay between the germline ends. Here the CDR3 reads CASSSGEGAFTDTQYF. CDR3 coding DNA: TGTGCCAGCTCCTCGGGGGAAGGGGCGTTCACAGATACGCAGTATTTT.

The V gene is TRBV5-8, the J gene TRBJ1-5; D uncertain. Germline lookup yields CDR1 SGHTS and CDR2 YDEGEE. V lost 0 bases to trimming and J lost 1 base, with 8 bases between them. The CDR3 extends over 15 amino acids. For the CDR3, the DNA is TGTGCCAGCAGCTTGGGGGCAGTGAGCAATCAGCCCCAGCATTTT. This gives the protein CASSLGAVSNQPQHF.

This clone was counted a few times. This sequence joins TRBV4-2 and TRBJ2-2; 14 positions match TRBD2. The CDR3 has 20 residues. V lost 4 bases to trimming and J lost 1 base; unmatched junction nucleotides: 11. From germline, CDR1 is LGHNA and CDR2 YNFKEQ. The CDR3 DNA reads as TGTGCCAGCAGCCCTATTCTCGGACTAGCGGGAGGACTGAACACCGGGGAGCTGTTTTTT. This sequence encodes CASSPILGLAGGLNTGELFF.

As for this clone: The sample holds other DNA sequences that translate to the same CDR3. V gene TRBV3-1 (or the pseudogene TRBV3-2) combines with J gene TRBJ2-7; D ambiguous. Germline CDR1 LGHDT, CDR2 YNNKEL (reference sequence). This CDR3 has 11 amino acids. Trimming stripped 1 base from V and 3 bases from J, with 1 base between. The DNA of the CDR3 is TGTGCCAGCAGCCAAGGCTACGAGCAGTACTTC. Its protein product is CASSQGYEQYF.

V gene TRBV20-1 combines with J gene TRBJ1-1; D is perhaps TRBD1 (6 bases). Germline V gene sequence: CDR1 DFQATT, CDR2 SNEGSKA (reference sequence). This CDR3 is built from 11 residues. V lost 8 bases, J lost 5 bases, and 12 bases lay in between. The CDR3 DNA reads as TGCAGTCCCGCCAGGGGTACTGAAGCTTTCTTT. Protein product: CSPARGTEAFF.

This chain connects TRBV5-1 to TRBJ2-7; D might be TRBD1 or TRBD2, each matching 5 bases. CDR1 is SGHRS and CDR2 is YFSETQ in the germline V gene. V dropped 4 bases and J dropped 4 bases, with 15 bases sitting between them. This CDR3 contains 14 residues. The CDR3 DNA reads as TGCGCCAGCAGCAAATCCGGGACCCCATACGAGCAGTACTTC. Its translation: CASSKSGTPYEQYF.

The chain is built from TRBV9 and TRBJ2-3; a possible D gene is TRBD2 (6 bases). This CDR3 spans 15 amino acids. The ends were cut back, 4 bases at V and 4 bases at J, with 16 bases in the middle. The germline gives CDR1 SGDLS, CDR2 YYNGEE. The CDR3 reads CASSPSAGNPDTQYF. CDR3 nucleotides: TGTGCCAGCAGCCCTTCTGCGGGGAACCCAGATACGCAGTATTTT.

The chain couples TRBV7-6 to TRBJ2-3; no clear D gene. In germline, CDR1 is SGHVS, CDR2 FNYEAQ. The CDR3 spans 13 residues. V shed 0 bases and J shed 2 bases, with 3 bases lying between them. The DNA for the CDR3 is TGTGCCAGCAGCTTAGCGCCCACAGATACGCAGTATTTT. As protein: CASSLAPTDTQYF.

The V call is TRBV11-2, the J call TRBJ2-7, with TRBD1 matching over 8 bases. The CDR3 has 14 amino acids. CDR1 is SGHAT and CDR2 is FQNNGV in the germline V gene. Losses at the gene ends were 4 bases for V and 3 bases for J; bases not matched to a gene: 5. CDR3 nucleotide sequence: TGTGCCAGCAGCTCCGGGACAGGAGTCTACGAGCAGTACTTC. Translated, it gives CASSSGTGVYEQYF.

V and J are TRBV3-1 (or the pseudogene TRBV3-2) and TRBJ1-1; 7 bases fit TRBD1. Looked up from germline, CDR1 is LGHDT and CDR2 is YNNKEL (reference sequence). V lost 0 bases, J lost 7 bases, and 8 bases stayed unmatched. The CDR3 sequence is 15 residues long. CDR3 protein: CASSQDNRGGHEAFF. CDR3 DNA: TGTGCCAGCAGCCAAGATAACAGGGGAGGTCATGAAGCTTTCTTT.

The CDR3 DNA is TGTGCCAGCCGACAGTACAGCAATCAGCCCCAGCATTTT. Residues: CASRQYSNQPQHF. The chain links TRBV19 to TRBJ1-5, with D possibly matching TRBD1 (5 bases). The CDR3 runs to 13 residues. CDR1 and CDR2 (germline): LNHDA, SQIVND (reference sequence). V was trimmed by 9 bases and J by 1 base, leaving 10 bases between them.

The chain recombines TRBV20-1 with TRBJ1-5; perhaps TRBD1 as D (5 bases). This CDR3 is built from 14 residues. Germline CDR1 is DFQATT and CDR2 is SNEGSKA (reference sequence). V lost 3 bases to trimming and J lost 3 bases, with 12 bases between them. This chain's CDR3 is CSASLGPVNQPQHF. The CDR3 DNA reads TGCAGTGCTAGTTTGGGGCCCGTCAATCAGCCCCAGCATTTT.